The entry below describes one T cell receptor beta chain. The antigen remains undetermined. Library preparation (for TCRbeta) was performed with unique molecular identifiers. TCRdb redid the calling of the PCR reads with MiXCR, one entry per CDR3 protein. The sample carries fewer than 150,000 distinct CDR3 sequences, 8.5% to 10% recorded once. The CDR3 is 16 residues long. The V end lost 4 bases, the J end lost 1 base, and 16 bases lay between the germline ends. The germline V gene encodes CDR1 LGHNA and CDR2 YSLEER. The sample originates from a study of T-cell reconstitution after alpha-beta-depleted transplantation in children. Broader study findings: Where alpha-beta T cells came from about two months after transplant was reportedly several hundred expanded graft clones. The study traced high day-60 TCRbeta diversity in some patients to surviving recipient T cells and thymic progenitors.

The chain is built from TRBV4-3 and TRBJ1-2; tentative D call: TRBD1 (6 bases). The specimen was PBMCs, mostly from graft donor cells, collected 180 days after TCRalphabeta/CD19-depleted stem cell transplant. This TCR was sampled from a girl under three years old who had a stem cell transplant for combined immunodeficiency, so the T cells may come from the graft donor. The chain's CDR3 is CASSRTRGLGNYGYTF. In DNA, the CDR3 is TGCGCCAGCAGCCGGACACGGGGGCTTGGTAACTATGGCTACACCTTC.